This T cell receptor beta chain appears in the sequencing data of a study of Ad26.COV2.S vaccination and SARS-CoV-2 variants. Study as a whole: Ad26.COV2.S, an intramuscular injection, was given once or twice 56 days apart. Whole-study findings and limits: Reportedly, spike-specific CD8+ and CD4+ T cell responses achieved substantial breadth once vaccination had taken place.

Unmatched junction bases numbered 6, after V lost 5 bases and J lost 3 bases. Germline CDR1 SGHRS, CDR2 YFSETQ. CDR3 size: 14 residues. Profiled with immunoSEQ multiplex PCR; TCRdb holds only in-frame clones, not every one. Among 360,000 or so clones listed, approximately 91% were seen once. Treatment reported: roughly 20 received Ad26.COV2.S at low or high dose, single or two shots; several received placebo; per-sample allocation not given. On day 63 after the first injection, vaccine and placebo recipients gave samples. An adult of 18-55 years in Boston served as donor. The vaccine delivered Wuhan-strain SARS-CoV-2 spike through an Ad26 vector. Regarding this clone: Its antigen is not known.

The gene calls are TRBV5-1 and TRBJ1-1, with 8 bases identical to TRBD1. The sequence derives from a person between 18 and 65 years old who received the Ad26.COV2.S COVID-19 vaccine or a placebo. The sample was peripheral blood, taken in a trial of Ad26.COV2.S vaccine versus placebo. CDR3 region: CASRAGGEYTEAFF. The CDR3, as DNA: TGCGCCAGCAGGGCAGGGGGCGAGTACACTGAAGCTTTCTTT.